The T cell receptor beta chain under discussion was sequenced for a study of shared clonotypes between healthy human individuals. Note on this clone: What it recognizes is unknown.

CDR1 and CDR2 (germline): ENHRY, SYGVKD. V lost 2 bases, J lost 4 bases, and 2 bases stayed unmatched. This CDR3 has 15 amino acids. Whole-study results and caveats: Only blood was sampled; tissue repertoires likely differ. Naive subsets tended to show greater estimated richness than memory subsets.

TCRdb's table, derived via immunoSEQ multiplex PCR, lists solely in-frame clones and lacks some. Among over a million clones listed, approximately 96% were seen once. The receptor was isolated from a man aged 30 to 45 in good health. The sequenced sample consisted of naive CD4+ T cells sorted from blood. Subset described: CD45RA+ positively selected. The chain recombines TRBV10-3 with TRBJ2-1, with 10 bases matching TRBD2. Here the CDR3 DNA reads TGTGCCATCAGTGAGACTAGCGGGGTTTACAATGAGCAGTTCTTC. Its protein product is CAISETSGVYNEQFF.